This TCR beta chain was recovered during a study of blood T cell repertoires in COVID-19. Methods used by the authors: Researchers report that nucleated cell counts were estimated from reference gene primer amplification. Using immunoSEQ multiplex PCR, the repertoire was profiled, and TCRdb retains in-frame clones only, with some absent. V and J calls and clone size are copied from that table; D and trimming were computed from the DNA. Of 250,000 or so clones listed, 90% were seen once; the top ten hold around 2.3%. This TCR was recovered from a woman in her sixties or seventies with COVID-19, enrolled during active disease. Sequencing input: peripheral blood.

The CDR3 DNA is TGTGCCAGTAGTCTCGAGACAGCCCCTAATGAAAAACTGTTTTTT. It is translated as CASSLETAPNEKLFF. The rearrangement uses TRBV19 and TRBJ1-4; the D gene is possibly TRBD1 (5 bases). The CDR3 is 15 residues long. CDR1 is LNHDA, CDR2 SQIVND, per germline (reference sequence). Deletions cut 5 bases from V and 3 bases from J, with 13 bases between.